A selection of T cell receptor beta chains follows, all from one sample in a study of T-cell memory formation after mild COVID-19. Using its own MiXCR run on the 5' RACE reads, TCRdb lists one record per CDR3 protein. The sample holds about 88,000 distinct CDR3 sequences, approximately 23% seen once. Sequenced: PBMCs or a T cell subset sorted from them (not recorded which). The origin of the receptors is a man between 18 and 29 years old who had mild COVID-19 (a few samples of this study predate the infection). Cell type and time point are not known. CDR3s include the opening cysteine and the closing phenylalanine or tryptophan. A D gene is named only where the DNA matches it firmly. Part of the rows lack a size; the others show once, few, many or a class for expanded clones.

CDR3aa: CASRPPGWNNSPLHF
v_gene: TRBV6-2/TRBV6-3
abundance: .
d_gene: .
j_gene: TRBJ1-6

CDR3aa: CASSLDALAGEILSTDTQYF
v_gene: TRBV11-2
abundance: .
d_gene: TRBD2
j_gene: TRBJ2-3

CDR3aa: CSAKPAGTQYF
v_gene: TRBV20-1
abundance: few
d_gene: .
j_gene: TRBJ2-3

CDR3aa: CASSPRLAGRTDTQYF
v_gene: TRBV9
abundance: .
d_gene: TRBD2
j_gene: TRBJ2-3

CDR3aa: CASSPAPRTSGGWVTGELFF
v_gene: TRBV4-3
abundance: few
d_gene: TRBD2
j_gene: TRBJ2-2

CDR3aa: CASSPGYTGELFF
v_gene: TRBV18
abundance: many
d_gene: .
j_gene: TRBJ2-2

CDR3aa: CASTEVIGSLNTEAFF
v_gene: TRBV2
abundance: .
d_gene: .
j_gene: TRBJ1-1

CDR3aa: CASSLVVAGGLAKNIQYF
v_gene: TRBV7-6
abundance: few
d_gene: .
j_gene: TRBJ2-4

CDR3aa: CASRAGPSGFQETQYF
v_gene: TRBV7-6
abundance: few
d_gene: TRBD2
j_gene: TRBJ2-5

CDR3aa: CASKGLAGLLETQYF
v_gene: TRBV12-3/TRBV12-4
abundance: .
d_gene: TRBD2
j_gene: TRBJ2-5

CDR3aa: CASSQGARDTDTQYF
v_gene: TRBV4-1
abundance: many
d_gene: .
j_gene: TRBJ2-3

CDR3aa: CASSSGWGPGAFF
v_gene: TRBV11-2
abundance: few
d_gene: .
j_gene: TRBJ1-1

CDR3aa: CASSYGSDEQYF
v_gene: TRBV6-5
abundance: few
d_gene: .
j_gene: TRBJ2-7

CDR3aa: CASSSQGTEAFF
v_gene: TRBV5-1
abundance: .
d_gene: TRBD1
j_gene: TRBJ1-1

CDR3aa: CASSLGLGSNQPQHF
v_gene: TRBV5-1
abundance: .
d_gene: .
j_gene: TRBJ1-5

CDR3aa: CASNIPRGTGELFF
v_gene: TRBV28
abundance: few
d_gene: .
j_gene: TRBJ2-2

CDR3aa: CASSFNGDEQYF
v_gene: TRBV12-3/TRBV12-4
abundance: .
d_gene: .
j_gene: TRBJ2-7

CDR3aa: CASSQDDSPEAFF
v_gene: TRBV4-2
abundance: few
d_gene: .
j_gene: TRBJ1-1

CDR3aa: CASSQRGTQYF
v_gene: TRBV6-2/TRBV6-3
abundance: .
d_gene: .
j_gene: TRBJ2-5

CDR3aa: CASKESGTTEAFF
v_gene: TRBV19
abundance: .
d_gene: .
j_gene: TRBJ1-1

CDR3aa: CASSTGEAADTQYF
v_gene: TRBV7-2
abundance: .
d_gene: .
j_gene: TRBJ2-3

CDR3aa: CAIKETQYF
v_gene: TRBV19
abundance: few
d_gene: .
j_gene: TRBJ2-5

CDR3aa: CASSLLRGRIDTQYF
v_gene: TRBV28
abundance: few
d_gene: .
j_gene: TRBJ2-3

CDR3aa: CASSLIQDYNEQFF
v_gene: TRBV7-2
abundance: few
d_gene: .
j_gene: TRBJ2-1

CDR3aa: CASSLTVGTYEQYF
v_gene: TRBV5-1
abundance: .
d_gene: .
j_gene: TRBJ2-7

CDR3aa: CASRYRNRVWTEAFF
v_gene: TRBV28
abundance: few
d_gene: .
j_gene: TRBJ1-1

CDR3aa: CASSQPGVNEKLFF
v_gene: TRBV3-1
abundance: few
d_gene: .
j_gene: TRBJ1-4

CDR3aa: CASSVARVTDTQYF
v_gene: TRBV9
abundance: .
d_gene: .
j_gene: TRBJ2-3

CDR3aa: CASNLVAGRVEEKTQYF
v_gene: TRBV7-9
abundance: few
d_gene: TRBD2
j_gene: TRBJ2-3

CDR3aa: CSVPQGSGYTF
v_gene: TRBV29-1
abundance: few
d_gene: .
j_gene: TRBJ1-2

CDR3aa: CASSYFGSSPRGPPLHF
v_gene: TRBV6-5
abundance: .
d_gene: .
j_gene: TRBJ1-6

CDR3aa: CASSFIQGREETQYF
v_gene: TRBV7-9
abundance: few
d_gene: TRBD1
j_gene: TRBJ2-5

CDR3aa: CASSLIGSQETQYF
v_gene: TRBV7-9
abundance: .
d_gene: .
j_gene: TRBJ2-5

CDR3aa: CASGLPEQYF
v_gene: TRBV12-5
abundance: once
d_gene: .
j_gene: TRBJ2-7

CDR3aa: CASRGGLEQFF
v_gene: TRBV11-2
abundance: few
d_gene: TRBD2
j_gene: TRBJ2-1

CDR3aa: CASSGIQGRVDTQYF
v_gene: TRBV11-2
abundance: few
d_gene: .
j_gene: TRBJ2-3

CDR3aa: CASSLGQSPDQPQHF
v_gene: TRBV12-3/TRBV12-4
abundance: many
d_gene: .
j_gene: TRBJ1-5